The entry below describes one TCR beta chain. Its antigen is currently unknown. CDR3 length: 14 residues. Germline CDR1 reads LNHDA; CDR2 reads SQIVND (reference sequence). V was pared by 4 bases and J by 4 bases, with 14 bases between. This entry belongs to a study of shared clonotypes between healthy human individuals. Study-wide background: There were three CD4 naive, three CD4 memory, two CD8 naive and one CD8 memory plates per donor.

Data came from immunoSEQ multiplex PCR; TCRdb stores just in-frame clones and leaves some out. In the table there are millions of clones, approximately 93% of which are singletons. General study points: Several donors held around 5% of naive CD4 clonotypes in common. Rarefaction revealed incomplete sorted-subset sequencing despite large depth.

Material: naive CD4+ T cells from PBMCs. Subset in this sample: CD45RA+ positively selected. The receptor was isolated from a man between 18 and 29 years old in good health. Some clones in this sample may be carry-over from other donors' samples. J is TRBJ2-7 and V is TRBV19, with D possibly called TRBD1 or TRBD2 (5 bases each). CDR3 coding DNA: TGTGCCAGTAGTACGCCGGGGCTCCAGTACGAGCAGTACTTC. This codes for CASSTPGLQYEQYF.